This T cell receptor beta chain was sequenced in a study of blood T cell repertoires in COVID-19. Study background: COVID-19 samples, acute and convalescent, were from the United States, Italy and Spain.

The CDR3 is 11 amino acids. The V gene lost 5 bases and the J gene lost 3 bases, with 5 bases spanning the gap. The germline gives CDR1 SGHAT, CDR2 FQNNGV. This clone occurred once. The table came from immunoSEQ multiplex PCR; TCRdb's copy has only in-frame clones and leaves some out. Among hundreds of thousands of clones listed, approximately 84% were seen once. This sequence originates from a man in his forties who had recovered from COVID-19. Sample: PBMCs or T cells enriched from blood (not recorded which). The chain links TRBV11-2 to TRBJ2-7; no clear D gene. Here the CDR3 reads CASSVSYEQYF. DNA of the CDR3: TGTGCCAGCAGCGTTAGCTACGAGCAGTACTTC.